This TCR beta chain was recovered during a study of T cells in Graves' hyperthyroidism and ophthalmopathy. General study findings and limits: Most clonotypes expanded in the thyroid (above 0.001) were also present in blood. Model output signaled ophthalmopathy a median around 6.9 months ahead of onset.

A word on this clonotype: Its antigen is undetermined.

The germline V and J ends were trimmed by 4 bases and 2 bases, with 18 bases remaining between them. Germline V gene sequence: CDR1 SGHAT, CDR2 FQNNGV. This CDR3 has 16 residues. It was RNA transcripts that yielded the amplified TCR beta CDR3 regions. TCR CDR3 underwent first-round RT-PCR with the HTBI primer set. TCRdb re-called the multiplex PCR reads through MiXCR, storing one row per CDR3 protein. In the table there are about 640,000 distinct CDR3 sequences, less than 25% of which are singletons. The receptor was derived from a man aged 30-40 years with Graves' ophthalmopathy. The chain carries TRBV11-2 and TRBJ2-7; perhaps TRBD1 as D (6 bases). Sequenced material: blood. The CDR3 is CASSSNYRELTYEQYF. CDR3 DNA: TGTGCCAGCAGCTCGAACTACAGGGAGCTAACCTACGAGCAGTACTTC.